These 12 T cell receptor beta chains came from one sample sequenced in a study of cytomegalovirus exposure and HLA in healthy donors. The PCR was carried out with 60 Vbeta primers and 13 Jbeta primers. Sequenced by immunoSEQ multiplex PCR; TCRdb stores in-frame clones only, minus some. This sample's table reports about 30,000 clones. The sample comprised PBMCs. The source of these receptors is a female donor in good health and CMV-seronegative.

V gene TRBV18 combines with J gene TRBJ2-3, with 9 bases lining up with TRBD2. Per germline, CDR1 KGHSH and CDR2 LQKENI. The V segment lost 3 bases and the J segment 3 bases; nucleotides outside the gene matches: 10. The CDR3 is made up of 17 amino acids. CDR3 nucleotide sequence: TGTGCCAGCTCACCTCCTCGGGCTAGCGGGGTTACAGATACGCAGTATTTT. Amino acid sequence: CASSPPRASGVTDTQYF.

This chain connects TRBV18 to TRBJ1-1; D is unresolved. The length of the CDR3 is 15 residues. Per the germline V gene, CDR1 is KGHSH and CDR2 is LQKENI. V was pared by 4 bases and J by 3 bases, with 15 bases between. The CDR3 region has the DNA TGTGCCAGCTCACTGGGAGTGGAGGATTACACTGAAGCTTTCTTT. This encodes CASSLGVEDYTEAFF.

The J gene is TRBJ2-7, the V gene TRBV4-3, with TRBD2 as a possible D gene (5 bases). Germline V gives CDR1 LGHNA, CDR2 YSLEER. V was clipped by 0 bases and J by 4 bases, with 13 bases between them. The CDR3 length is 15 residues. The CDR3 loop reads CASSQDRGGGYEQYF. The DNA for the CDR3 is TGCGCCAGCAGCCAAGATCGTGGTGGCGGGTACGAGCAGTACTTC.

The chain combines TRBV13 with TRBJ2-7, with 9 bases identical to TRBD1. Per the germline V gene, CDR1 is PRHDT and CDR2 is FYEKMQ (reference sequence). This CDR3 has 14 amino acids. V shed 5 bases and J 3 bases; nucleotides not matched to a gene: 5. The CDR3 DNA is TGTGCCAGCAGCGCCGGGACAGGGCACTACGAGCAGTACTTC. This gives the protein CASSAGTGHYEQYF.

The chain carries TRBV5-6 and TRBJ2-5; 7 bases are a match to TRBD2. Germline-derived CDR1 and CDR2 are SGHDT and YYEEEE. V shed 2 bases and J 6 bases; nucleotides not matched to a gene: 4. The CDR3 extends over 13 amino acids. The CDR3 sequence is CASSFGREQTQYF. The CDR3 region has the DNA TGTGCCAGCAGCTTTGGGAGGGAACAGACCCAGTACTTC. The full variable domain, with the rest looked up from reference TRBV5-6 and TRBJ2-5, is DAGVTQSPTHLIKTRGQQVTLRCSPKSGHDTVSWYQQALGQGPQFIFQYYEEEERQRGNFPDRFSGHQFPNYSSELNVNALLLGDSALYLCASSFGREQTQYFGPGTRLLVL.

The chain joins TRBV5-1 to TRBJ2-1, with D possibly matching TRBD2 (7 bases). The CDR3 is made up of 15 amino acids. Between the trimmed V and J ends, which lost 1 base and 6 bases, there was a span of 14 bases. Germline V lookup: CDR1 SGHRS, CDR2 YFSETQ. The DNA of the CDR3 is TGCGCCAGCAGCTTGAGTGGGGGGGCCGCCAATGAGCAGTTCTTC. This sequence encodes CASSLSGGAANEQFF.

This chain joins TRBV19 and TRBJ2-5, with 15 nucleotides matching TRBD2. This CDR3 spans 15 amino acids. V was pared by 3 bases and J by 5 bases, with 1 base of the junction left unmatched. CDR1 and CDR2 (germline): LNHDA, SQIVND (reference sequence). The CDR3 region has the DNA TGTGCCAGTAGTATCGGGACTAGCGGGGGGGAGACCCAGTACTTC. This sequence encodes CASSIGTSGGETQYF.

The CDR3 DNA reads TGTGCCAGCAGCTCGTCGGGGTGGGTCAAGGAGACCCAGTACTTC. Translated, it gives CASSSSGWVKETQYF. The chain is built from TRBV5-4 and TRBJ2-5, with a tentative D call TRBD2 (5 bases). Trimming took off 3 bases at V and 5 bases at J, with 17 bases between the two ends. Germline CDR1 SGHNT, CDR2 YYREEE (reference sequence). The CDR3 is 15 amino acids.

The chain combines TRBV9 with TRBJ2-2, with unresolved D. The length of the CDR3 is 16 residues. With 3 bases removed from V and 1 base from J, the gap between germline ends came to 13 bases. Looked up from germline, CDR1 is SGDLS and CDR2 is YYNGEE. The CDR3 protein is CASSAPFVGNTGELFF. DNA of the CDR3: TGTGCCAGCAGCGCCCCCTTCGTCGGGAACACCGGGGAGCTGTTTTTT.

The CDR3 loop is CASSGPEGGESDTQYF. In DNA, the CDR3 is TGTGCCAGCAGCGGGCCGGAAGGGGGCGAATCGGATACGCAGTATTTT. The chain recombines TRBV9 with TRBJ2-3, with 7 bases that match TRBD1. Germline CDR1 SGDLS, CDR2 YYNGEE. With V trimmed by 3 bases and J by 6 bases, 13 bases remained unmatched. The CDR3 length is 16 residues.

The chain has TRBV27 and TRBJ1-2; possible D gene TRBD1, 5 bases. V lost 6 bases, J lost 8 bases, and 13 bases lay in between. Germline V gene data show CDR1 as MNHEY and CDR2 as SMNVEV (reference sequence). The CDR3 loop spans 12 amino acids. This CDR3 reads CASSTREGGYTF. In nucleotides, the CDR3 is TGTGCCAGCAGCACCAGGGAAGGCGGCTACACCTTC.

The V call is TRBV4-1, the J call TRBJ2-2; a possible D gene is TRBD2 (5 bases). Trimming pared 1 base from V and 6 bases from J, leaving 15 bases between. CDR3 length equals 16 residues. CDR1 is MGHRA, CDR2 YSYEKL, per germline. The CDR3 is CASSQGRGLRSGELFF. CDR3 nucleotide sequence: TGCGCCAGCAGCCAAGGGAGAGGGCTAAGGTCCGGGGAGCTGTTTTTT.